Below, one TCR beta chain is given with its context. Trimming took off 5 bases at V and 4 bases at J, with 20 bases between the two ends. From germline, CDR1 is KGHSH and CDR2 LQKENI. The CDR3 contains 16 residues. Sequenced by immunoSEQ multiplex PCR; TCRdb stores in-frame clones only, minus some. The data contain 2,500,000 or so clones, about 92% of them singletons. Both subsets, CD45RA+ naive and CD45RA-negative memory, were split from the CD4+ cells. This sample stems from a study of shared clonotypes between healthy human individuals. Looking at the study overall: Two women and three men aged 18 to 49 made up the donors. The plates for each donor numbered three CD4 naive, three CD4 memory, two CD8 naive and one CD8 memory.

The chain recombines TRBV18 with TRBJ1-1; no reliable D call. The TCR comes from a man younger than 35 in good health. What was sequenced was naive CD4+ T cells sorted from blood. The subset is: CD45RA+ positively selected. The CDR3 protein is CASSSQVRGRATEAFF. The CDR3 bases are TGTGCCAGCTCATCCCAGGTACGAGGGAGAGCCACTGAAGCTTTCTTT.